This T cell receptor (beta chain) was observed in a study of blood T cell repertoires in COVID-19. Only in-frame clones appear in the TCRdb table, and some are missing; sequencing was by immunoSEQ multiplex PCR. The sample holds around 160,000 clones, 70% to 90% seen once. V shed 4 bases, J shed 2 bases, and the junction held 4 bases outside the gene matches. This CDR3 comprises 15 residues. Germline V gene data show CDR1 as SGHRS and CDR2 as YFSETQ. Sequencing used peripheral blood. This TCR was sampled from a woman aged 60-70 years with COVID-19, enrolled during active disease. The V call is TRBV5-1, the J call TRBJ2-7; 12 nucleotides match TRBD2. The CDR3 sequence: CASSPGTSGPYEQYF. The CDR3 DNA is TGCGCCAGCAGCCCTGGGACTAGCGGGCCCTACGAGCAGTACTTC.